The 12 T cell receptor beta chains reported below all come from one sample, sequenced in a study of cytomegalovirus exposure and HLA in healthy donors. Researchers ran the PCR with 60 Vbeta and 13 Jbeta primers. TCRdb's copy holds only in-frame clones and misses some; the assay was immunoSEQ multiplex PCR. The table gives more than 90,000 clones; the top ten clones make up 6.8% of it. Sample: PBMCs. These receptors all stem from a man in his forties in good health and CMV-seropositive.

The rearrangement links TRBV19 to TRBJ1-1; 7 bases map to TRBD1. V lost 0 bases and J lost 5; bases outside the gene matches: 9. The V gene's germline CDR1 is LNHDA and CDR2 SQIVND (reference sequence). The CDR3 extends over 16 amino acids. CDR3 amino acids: CASSIDIRQGSTEAFF. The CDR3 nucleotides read TGTGCCAGTAGTATAGACATAAGACAGGGTTCGACTGAAGCTTTCTTT.

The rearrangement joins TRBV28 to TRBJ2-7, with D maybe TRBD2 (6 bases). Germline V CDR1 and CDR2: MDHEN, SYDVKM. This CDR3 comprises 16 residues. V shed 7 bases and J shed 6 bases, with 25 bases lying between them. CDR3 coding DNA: TGTGCCAGCATGGGACTCTCGTGGGATGAACCTACCGAGCAGTACTTC. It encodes CASMGLSWDEPTEQYF.

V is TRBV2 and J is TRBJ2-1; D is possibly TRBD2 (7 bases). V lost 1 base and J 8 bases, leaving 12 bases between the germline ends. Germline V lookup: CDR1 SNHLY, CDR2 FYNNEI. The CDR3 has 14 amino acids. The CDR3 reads CASSEELGGDEQFF. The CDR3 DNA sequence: TGTGCCAGCAGTGAAGAACTAGGGGGGGATGAGCAGTTCTTC.

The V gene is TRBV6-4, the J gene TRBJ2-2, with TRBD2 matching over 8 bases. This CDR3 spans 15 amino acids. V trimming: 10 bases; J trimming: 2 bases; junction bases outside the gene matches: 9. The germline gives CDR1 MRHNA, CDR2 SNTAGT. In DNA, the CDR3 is TGTGCCACACGACCTAGCGGGTACAACACCGGGGAGCTGTTTTTT. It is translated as CATRPSGYNTGELFF.

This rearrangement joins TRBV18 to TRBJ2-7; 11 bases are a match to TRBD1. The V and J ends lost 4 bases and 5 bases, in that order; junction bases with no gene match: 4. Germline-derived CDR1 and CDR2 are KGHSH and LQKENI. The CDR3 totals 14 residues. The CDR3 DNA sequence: TGTGCCAGCTCACAGGACAGGGGGCTCCACGAGCAGTACTTC. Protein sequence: CASSQDRGLHEQYF.

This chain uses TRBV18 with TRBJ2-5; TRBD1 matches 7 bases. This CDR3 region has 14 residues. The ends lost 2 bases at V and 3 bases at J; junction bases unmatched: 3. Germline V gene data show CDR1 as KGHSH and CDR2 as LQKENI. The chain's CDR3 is CASSPWDSKETQYF. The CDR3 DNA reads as TGTGCCAGCTCACCATGGGACAGTAAAGAGACCCAGTACTTC.

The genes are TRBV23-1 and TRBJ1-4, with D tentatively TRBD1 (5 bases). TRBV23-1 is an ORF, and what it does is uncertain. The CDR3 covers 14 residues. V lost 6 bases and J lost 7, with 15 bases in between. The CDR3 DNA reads TGCGCCAGCAGCCCCCGGGGGGGACGTGAAAAACTGTTTTTT. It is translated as CASSPRGGREKLFF.

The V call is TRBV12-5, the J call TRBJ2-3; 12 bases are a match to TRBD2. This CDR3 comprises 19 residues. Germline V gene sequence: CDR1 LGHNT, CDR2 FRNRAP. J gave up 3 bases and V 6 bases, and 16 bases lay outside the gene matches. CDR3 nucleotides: TGTGCTAGTGGCTCGATATTCTCCAGACTAGCGGGAGAGACAGATACGCAGTATTTT. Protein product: CASGSIFSRLAGETDTQYF.

CDR3: CASGQGISGANVLTF. The CDR3 DNA follows: TGTGCCAGCGGACAGGGCATCTCTGGGGCCAACGTCCTGACTTTC. The chain links TRBV19 to TRBJ2-6, with TRBD1 identical over 8 bases. The CDR3 has 15 residues. V shed 9 bases and J 0 bases; nucleotides not matched to a gene: 4. The germline CDR1 and CDR2 sequences are LNHDA and SQIVND (reference sequence).

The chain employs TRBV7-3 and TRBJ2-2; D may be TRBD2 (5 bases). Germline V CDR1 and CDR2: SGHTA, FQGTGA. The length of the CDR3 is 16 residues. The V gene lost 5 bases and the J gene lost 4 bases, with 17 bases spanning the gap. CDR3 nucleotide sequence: TGTGCCAGCAGCCCCGCCCGGCGGGCACCCACCGGGGAGCTGTTTTTT. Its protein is CASSPARRAPTGELFF. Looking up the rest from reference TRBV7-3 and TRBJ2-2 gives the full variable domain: GAGVSQTPSNKVTEKGKYVELRCDPISGHTALYWYRQSLGQGPEFLIYFQGTGAADDSGLPNDRFFAVRPEGSVSTLKIQRTERGDSAVYLCASSPARRAPTGELFFGEGSRLTVL.

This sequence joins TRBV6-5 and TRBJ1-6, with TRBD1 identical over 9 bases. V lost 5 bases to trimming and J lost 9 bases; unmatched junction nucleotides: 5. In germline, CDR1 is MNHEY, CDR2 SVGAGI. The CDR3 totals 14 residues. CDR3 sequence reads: CASSPQGASSPLHF. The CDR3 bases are TGTGCCAGCAGTCCACAGGGGGCGAGTTCACCCCTCCACTTT.

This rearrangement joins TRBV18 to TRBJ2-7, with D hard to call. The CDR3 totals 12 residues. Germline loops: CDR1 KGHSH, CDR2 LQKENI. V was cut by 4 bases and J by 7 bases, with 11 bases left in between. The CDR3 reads CASSLNEREQYF. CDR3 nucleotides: TGTGCCAGCTCACTGAACGAGAGGGAGCAGTACTTC.